What follows are 5 T cell receptor beta chains derived from one specimen sequenced in a study of blood T cell repertoires in COVID-19. Some clones are missing from TCRdb's copy, which holds only in-frame ones; the method was immunoSEQ multiplex PCR. The table has about 250,000 clones, more than 70% seen once; the top ten hold 2% to 2.5%. The sequenced sample consisted of peripheral blood. The receptor source for this set is a woman in her thirties or forties who had recovered from COVID-19.

The rearrangement joins TRBV5-1 to TRBJ1-2; a possible D gene is TRBD1 (5 bases). Trimming removed 1 base from V and 6 bases from J, with 10 bases in between. Germline CDR1 SGHRS, CDR2 YFSETQ. The CDR3 loop spans 13 amino acids. CDR3 sequence reads: CASSLMQGNGYTF. The CDR3 coding sequence is TGCGCCAGCAGCTTGATGCAGGGAAATGGCTACACCTTC.

V is TRBV5-6 and J is TRBJ2-7, with D possibly matching TRBD1 (6 bases). The length of the CDR3 is 16 residues. The V end was cut by 0 bases, the J end by 2 bases, with 15 bases between. Germline lookup yields CDR1 SGHDT and CDR2 YYEEEE. The CDR3 here is CASSLAGQLSTYEQYF. The CDR3 DNA follows: TGTGCCAGCAGCTTGGCCGGACAGCTTAGTACCTACGAGCAGTACTTC.

The J gene is TRBJ2-5, the V gene TRBV21-1; the D call TRBD2 from the table was never checked on the DNA. TRBV21-1 is a recognized pseudogene. The CDR3 loop spans 13 amino acids. This CDR3 is CASSSACQETQYF. The CDR3 DNA reads as TGTGCCAGCAGCAGTGCGTGCCAAGAGACCCAGTACTTC.

CDR3 loop: CASSLAGTASYEQYF. The CDR3 nucleotides read TGTGCCAGCAGCTTAGCCGGGACAGCCTCCTACGAGCAGTACTTC. This chain connects TRBV5-6 to TRBJ2-7, with 7 bases matching TRBD1. Germline CDR1 SGHDT, CDR2 YYEEEE. The CDR3 is 15 residues long. The V segment lost 2 bases and the J segment 0 bases; nucleotides outside the gene matches: 5. Full variable domain (remainder filled in from reference TRBV5-6 and TRBJ2-7): DAGVTQSPTHLIKTRGQQVTLRCSPKSGHDTVSWYQQALGQGPQFIFQYYEEEERQRGNFPDRFSGHQFPNYSSELNVNALLLGDSALYLCASSLAGTASYEQYFGPGTRLTVT.

The chain joins TRBV2 to TRBJ2-7; D perhaps matches TRBD1 (8 bases). The CDR3 totals 15 residues. In germline, CDR1 is SNHLY, CDR2 FYNNEI. V was clipped by 5 bases and J by 0 bases, with 14 bases between them. This CDR3 is CASSSQGGASYEQYF. The CDR3 DNA follows: TGTGCCAGCAGTTCACAGGGGGGGGCCTCCTACGAGCAGTACTTC.